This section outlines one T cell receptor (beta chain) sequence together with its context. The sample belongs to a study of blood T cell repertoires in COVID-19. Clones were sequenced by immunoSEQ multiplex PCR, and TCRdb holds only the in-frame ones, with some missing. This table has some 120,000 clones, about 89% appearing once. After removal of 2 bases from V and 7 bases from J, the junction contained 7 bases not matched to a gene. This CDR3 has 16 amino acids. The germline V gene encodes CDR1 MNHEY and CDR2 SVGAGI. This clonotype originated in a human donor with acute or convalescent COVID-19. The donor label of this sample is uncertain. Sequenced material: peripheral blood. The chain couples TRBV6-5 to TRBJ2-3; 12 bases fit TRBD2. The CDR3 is CASSYSSTSGGYTQYF. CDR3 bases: TGTGCCAGCAGTTACAGTTCGACTAGCGGGGGTTATACGCAGTATTTT.